These 10 T cell receptor beta chains originate from one sample sequenced in a study of T cells after posttransplantation cyclophosphamide. The data were produced by immunoSEQ multiplex PCR, yet TCRdb's version contains in-frame clones alone and is incomplete. The table records 4,000 or so clones, about 70% of them present only once. A marrow graft followed busulfan-fludarabine conditioning, with cyclophosphamide on days +3 and +4. Sequencing was performed on CD8+ T cells sorted from PBMCs, taken 950 to 1,200 days after allogeneic stem cell transplant with posttransplant cyclophosphamide. The origin of the receptors is a female patient in her thirties or forties who received an allogeneic stem cell transplant from a related donor, was CMV-positive, and had no GVHD. The graft donor may be the source of some T cells.

CDR3 nucleotide sequence: TGTGCCAGCAAAGGGGATACGAGCTCCTACAATGAGCAGTTCTTC. Its translation: CASKGDTSSYNEQFF. The chain employs TRBV2 and TRBJ2-1; a possible D gene is TRBD1 (5 bases). The CDR3 covers 15 residues. The V gene's germline CDR1 is SNHLY and CDR2 FYNNEI. The ends were cut back, 7 bases at V and 0 bases at J, with 13 bases in the middle.

This clone was observed a few times. This same CDR3 is encoded by further DNA sequences in the sample. The chain combines TRBV9 with TRBJ2-7, with D possibly TRBD1 on 5 matching bases. Germline lookup yields CDR1 SGDLS and CDR2 YYNGEE. This CDR3 has 15 residues. Trimming left V 5 bases short and J 2 bases short, with 17 bases between. CDR3 coding DNA: TGTGCCAGCAGTTTCAGACAGAAGACGGCCTACGAGCAGTACTTC. Amino acid sequence: CASSFRQKTAYEQYF.

This clone was counted a few times. The V gene is TRBV2, the J gene TRBJ2-7, with a possible D match to TRBD1 (5 bases). CDR3 size: 17 residues. Germline V gene sequence: CDR1 SNHLY, CDR2 FYNNEI. V dropped 6 bases and J dropped 3 bases, with 24 bases sitting between them. The CDR3 protein is CASSQDLPQGPHYEQYF. Written as DNA, the CDR3 is TGTGCCAGCAGCCAAGACCTGCCTCAGGGCCCCCACTACGAGCAGTACTTC. The full variable domain, with the rest looked up from reference TRBV2 and TRBJ2-7, is EPEVTQTPSHQVTQMGQEVILRCVPISNHLYFYWYRQILGQKVEFLVSFYNNEISEKSEIFDDQFSVERPDGSNFTLKIRSTKLEDSAMYFCASSQDLPQGPHYEQYFGPGTRLTVT.

The gene calls are TRBV10-3 and TRBJ2-1, with TRBD2 as a possible D gene (6 bases). CDR3 size: 12 residues. V lost 2 bases, J lost 10 bases, and 9 bases lay in between. CDR1 ENHRY and CDR2 SYGVKD come from the germline V gene. In DNA, the CDR3 is TGTGCCATCAGTGAGAGCGGGTGGGAGCAGTTCTTC. Encoded protein: CAISESGWEQFF.

The rearrangement joins TRBV12-5 to TRBJ2-7; D remains ambiguous. The CDR3 contains 11 residues. The V end lost 2 bases, the J end lost 6 bases, and 5 bases lay between the germline ends. Per the germline V gene, CDR1 is LGHNT and CDR2 is FRNRAP. The CDR3 DNA follows: TGTGCTAGTGGTTTGAGAGGCGAGCAGTACTTC. Protein: CASGLRGEQYF.

On this clone: This sample includes further DNA sequences coding for the same CDR3. The chain carries TRBV7-9 and TRBJ1-1; no clear D. The CDR3 totals 13 residues. Germline values: CDR1 SEHNR, CDR2 FQNEAQ (reference sequence). The ends were cut back, 5 bases at V and 0 bases at J, with 7 bases in the middle. The CDR3 DNA reads as TGTGCCAGCAGCCCAGAACTGAACACTGAAGCTTTCTTT. This codes for CASSPELNTEAFF. Together with reference TRBV7-9 and TRBJ1-1, the CDR3 gives the full variable domain: DTGVSQNPRHKITKRGQNVTFRCDPISEHNRLYWYRQTLGQGPEFLTYFQNEAQLEKSRLLSDRFSAERPKGSFSTLEIQRTEQGDSAMYLCASSPELNTEAFFGQGTRLTVV.

This chain uses TRBV21-1 with TRBJ1-5; the DNA was not compared with TRBD1, the D call given in the table. TRBV21-1 is described as a pseudogene. The CDR3 runs 14 residues. The chain's CDR3 is CASSDRFSNQPQHF. In DNA, the CDR3 is TGTGCCAGCAGCGACAGGTTTAGCAATCAGCCCCAGCATTTT.

This clone was detected only once. CDR3 sequence reads: CASSQGPFREDFGGYTF. In DNA form, the CDR3 reads TGTGCCAGCAGCCAAGGCCCCTTCAGGGAGGACTTTGGCGGCTACACCTTC. The chain is built from TRBV4-2 and TRBJ1-2, with D tentatively TRBD1 (5 bases). The CDR3 loop spans 17 amino acids. The germline V gene has CDR1 LGHNA and CDR2 YNFKEQ. Deletions cut 1 base from V and 8 bases from J, with 23 bases between.

The chain is built from TRBV10-1 and TRBJ2-5; D is unresolved. This CDR3 is built from 12 residues. Germline V lookup: CDR1 WNHNN, CDR2 SYGVQD (reference sequence). The V gene lost 2 bases and the J gene lost 3 bases, with 4 bases spanning the gap. The CDR3: CASSEQEETQYF. The CDR3 DNA sequence: TGCGCCAGCAGTGAGCAGGAAGAGACCCAGTACTTC.

The V gene is TRBV29-1, the J gene TRBJ2-7; TRBD1 matches at 8 bases. Germline V gives CDR1 SQVTM, CDR2 ANQGSEA. The CDR3 contains 15 residues. Unmatched junction bases numbered 8, after V lost 2 bases and J lost 2 bases. The CDR3 DNA sequence: TGCAGCGTTGAAATGGACAGGGAACTTACCTACGAGCAGTACTTC. Protein sequence: CSVEMDRELTYEQYF.